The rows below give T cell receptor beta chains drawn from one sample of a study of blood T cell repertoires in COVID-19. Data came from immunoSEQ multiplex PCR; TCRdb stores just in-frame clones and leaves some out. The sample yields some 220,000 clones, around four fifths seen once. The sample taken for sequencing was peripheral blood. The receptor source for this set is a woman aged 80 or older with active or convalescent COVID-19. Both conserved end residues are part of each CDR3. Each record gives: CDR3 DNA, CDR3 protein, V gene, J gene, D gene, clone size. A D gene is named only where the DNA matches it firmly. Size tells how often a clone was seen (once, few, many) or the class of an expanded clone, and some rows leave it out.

CDR3nt: TGTGCCAGCAGCCCCAGACAGGGGTGGGAGACCCAGTACTTC
CDR3aa: CASSPRQGWETQYF
v_gene: TRBV11-1
j_gene: TRBJ2-5
d_gene: TRBD1
abundance: -

CDR3nt: TGTGCCAGCAGTTTCGGCGGGGCCCGGATGAACACTGAAGCTTTCTTT
CDR3aa: CASSFGGARMNTEAFF
v_gene: TRBV28
j_gene: TRBJ1-1
d_gene: -
abundance: once

CDR3nt: TGTGCCAGCAGCATTGTAGCGGGGCAGGAGAATGAGCAGTTCTTC
CDR3aa: CASSIVAGQENEQFF
v_gene: TRBV4-2
j_gene: TRBJ2-1
d_gene: TRBD2
abundance: once

CDR3nt: TGTGCCAGCAGCTTCAGGACAGCGAACACTGAAGCTTTCTTT
CDR3aa: CASSFRTANTEAFF
v_gene: TRBV7-8
j_gene: TRBJ1-1
d_gene: -
abundance: -

CDR3nt: TGTGCCAGCTCACCGGGACAGGGGGCGAACACCGGGGAGCTGTTTTTT
CDR3aa: CASSPGQGANTGELFF
v_gene: TRBV18
j_gene: TRBJ2-2
d_gene: TRBD1
abundance: -

CDR3nt: TGTGCCAGTAGTCACTATGGGGGCTTAGACAGTTACGAGCAGTACTTC
CDR3aa: CASSHYGGLDSYEQYF
v_gene: TRBV19
j_gene: TRBJ2-7
d_gene: -
abundance: -

CDR3nt: TGTGCCAGCAGCTTAGGTTCTAGCGGGCCCTACGAGCAGTACTTC
CDR3aa: CASSLGSSGPYEQYF
v_gene: TRBV7-3
j_gene: TRBJ2-7
d_gene: TRBD2
abundance: -

CDR3nt: TGTGCCTGGAGTGGTCGACTAGCGGACTCCTACGAGCAGTACTTC
CDR3aa: CAWSGRLADSYEQYF
v_gene: TRBV30
j_gene: TRBJ2-7
d_gene: TRBD2
abundance: -

CDR3nt: TGTGCCAGCAGCTCACAGGGCTCTGGAAACACCATATATTTT
CDR3aa: CASSSQGSGNTIYF
v_gene: TRBV11-2
j_gene: TRBJ1-3
d_gene: -
abundance: -

CDR3nt: TGTGCCAGCAGCCCCTTTACGGGAGTGTACGGTTACACTGAAGCTTTCTTT
CDR3aa: CASSPFTGVYGYTEAFF
v_gene: TRBV5-4
j_gene: TRBJ1-1
d_gene: -
abundance: once

CDR3nt: TGCGCCAGCAGCGCGCTAGCGGGACGAGCCCTCTACGAGCAGTACTTC
CDR3aa: CASSALAGRALYEQYF
v_gene: TRBV5-1
j_gene: TRBJ2-7
d_gene: TRBD2
abundance: -

CDR3nt: TGTGCCAGCAGCCAAGCCGCAGCGGGAGGGCCCTACGAGCAGTACTTC
CDR3aa: CASSQAAAGGPYEQYF
v_gene: TRBV3-1/TRBV3-2
j_gene: TRBJ2-7
d_gene: TRBD2
abundance: -

CDR3nt: TGTGCCAGCAGCTTGGCCACAGGAGTAATGAATGAAAAACTGTTTTTT
CDR3aa: CASSLATGVMNEKLFF
v_gene: TRBV5-8
j_gene: TRBJ1-4
d_gene: -
abundance: few

CDR3nt: TGTGCCAGCAGTTTCGGAGCTAACTATGGCTACACCTTC
CDR3aa: CASSFGANYGYTF
v_gene: TRBV28
j_gene: TRBJ1-2
d_gene: -
abundance: -

CDR3nt: TGTGCCAGCAACTCGGGGTATGGCTACACCTTC
CDR3aa: CASNSGYGYTF
v_gene: TRBV6-5
j_gene: TRBJ1-2
d_gene: -
abundance: -

CDR3nt: TGTGCCTGGAATCGGGCTGGGGCCAACGTCCTGACTTTC
CDR3aa: CAWNRAGANVLTF
v_gene: TRBV30
j_gene: TRBJ2-6
d_gene: -
abundance: -

CDR3nt: TGTGCCAGCTCACCGACCGGGGAACCTGGAAACACCATATATTTT
CDR3aa: CASSPTGEPGNTIYF
v_gene: TRBV18
j_gene: TRBJ1-3
d_gene: -
abundance: -

CDR3nt: TGTGCCATCAGTGAGTCCTGGACTGACAATGAGCAGTTCTTC
CDR3aa: CAISESWTDNEQFF
v_gene: TRBV10-3
j_gene: TRBJ2-1
d_gene: -
abundance: -

CDR3nt: TGTGCCAGCAGCCTGGGGCATTATGGCTACACCTTC
CDR3aa: CASSLGHYGYTF
v_gene: TRBV28
j_gene: TRBJ1-2
d_gene: -
abundance: -

CDR3nt: TGTGCCAGCAGCTTAATCGGGGGAATTGGGACCCAGTACTTC
CDR3aa: CASSLIGGIGTQYF
v_gene: TRBV11-2
j_gene: TRBJ2-5
d_gene: -
abundance: once

CDR3nt: TGTGCCAGCAGCGCGCCCCGGACAGGGGGTACAGATACGCAGTATTTT
CDR3aa: CASSAPRTGGTDTQYF
v_gene: TRBV9
j_gene: TRBJ2-3
d_gene: TRBD1
abundance: -

CDR3nt: TGTGCCAGCAGCCGGGGGGAACAAGAGACCCAGTACTTC
CDR3aa: CASSRGEQETQYF
v_gene: TRBV5-4
j_gene: TRBJ2-5
d_gene: TRBD2
abundance: -

CDR3nt: TGCGCCAGCAGCTCTAGTACGAACACTGAAGCTTTCTTT
CDR3aa: CASSSSTNTEAFF
v_gene: TRBV5-1
j_gene: TRBJ1-1
d_gene: -
abundance: -

CDR3nt: TGTGCCACCAGTGATTTCCGACAGGGAAGGTACGAGCAGTACTTC
CDR3aa: CATSDFRQGRYEQYF
v_gene: TRBV24-1
j_gene: TRBJ2-7
d_gene: TRBD1
abundance: -

CDR3nt: TGTGCCAGCAGCAAAGACAGGTACGCCTTATACAATGAGCAGTTCTTC
CDR3aa: CASSKDRYALYNEQFF
v_gene: TRBV7-2
j_gene: TRBJ2-1
d_gene: -
abundance: -

CDR3nt: TGCGCCAGCAGCTTGGTATCGGGGGGATACAATGAGCAGTTCTTC
CDR3aa: CASSLVSGGYNEQFF
v_gene: TRBV5-1
j_gene: TRBJ2-1
d_gene: TRBD2
abundance: -

CDR3nt: TGTGCCAGCAGCACCCGAGACTACAATGAGCAGTTCTTC
CDR3aa: CASSTRDYNEQFF
v_gene: TRBV7-9
j_gene: TRBJ2-1
d_gene: -
abundance: -

CDR3nt: TGTGCCAGCAGCCGACAGCTAAACTATGGCTACACCTTC
CDR3aa: CASSRQLNYGYTF
v_gene: TRBV7-9
j_gene: TRBJ1-2
d_gene: -
abundance: -

CDR3nt: TGTGCCAGAAGCTTGGGCCCAGGGTACGGGGGTTCCTACGAGCAGTACTTC
CDR3aa: CARSLGPGYGGSYEQYF
v_gene: TRBV5-3
j_gene: TRBJ2-7
d_gene: -
abundance: -

CDR3nt: TGTGCCAGCAGCAAGTCCAGGGCTGGGGCCAACGTCCTGACTTTC
CDR3aa: CASSKSRAGANVLTF
v_gene: TRBV11-2
j_gene: TRBJ2-6
d_gene: -
abundance: -

CDR3nt: TGTGCCAGCAGCTTGGTCGGTGCGTTTTTCAATGAGCAGTTCTTC
CDR3aa: CASSLVGAFFNEQFF
v_gene: TRBV5-6
j_gene: TRBJ2-1
d_gene: -
abundance: -

CDR3nt: TGTGCCAGCAGCTCTCAGGGCTTCTATGGCTACACCTTC
CDR3aa: CASSSQGFYGYTF
v_gene: TRBV7-9
j_gene: TRBJ1-2
d_gene: -
abundance: -

CDR3nt: TGTGCCAGCAGCGTAGGTAGCGGCAACACCGGGGAGCTGTTTTTT
CDR3aa: CASSVGSGNTGELFF
v_gene: TRBV9
j_gene: TRBJ2-2
d_gene: -
abundance: few

CDR3nt: TGTGCCAGCAGTTACTCGTTGGGGCCCGGGGAGCTGTTTTTT
CDR3aa: CASSYSLGPGELFF
v_gene: TRBV6-6
j_gene: TRBJ2-2
d_gene: -
abundance: -

CDR3nt: TGTGCCAGCAGTGGGATCAGCGGGGAAGGAACCCAGTACTTC
CDR3aa: CASSGISGEGTQYF
v_gene: TRBV6-2/TRBV6-3
j_gene: TRBJ2-5
d_gene: TRBD2
abundance: once

CDR3nt: TGTGCCATCAGCCCGGCGACAGGGGCCGTTGGCTACACCTTC
CDR3aa: CAISPATGAVGYTF
v_gene: TRBV10-3
j_gene: TRBJ1-2
d_gene: TRBD1
abundance: -

CDR3nt: TGTGCCAGCAGCTTAATAGAGACAGGGGGCACGGGTGAGCAGTTCTTC
CDR3aa: CASSLIETGGTGEQFF
v_gene: TRBV7-8
j_gene: TRBJ2-1
d_gene: TRBD1
abundance: -

CDR3nt: TGCGCCAGCAGCTTGGGACTAGCGGGAGCCAAACCACAAGATACGCAGTATTTT
CDR3aa: CASSLGLAGAKPQDTQYF
v_gene: TRBV5-1
j_gene: TRBJ2-3
d_gene: TRBD2
abundance: -

CDR3nt: TGCAGTGCTAGTGGGCAGGGGTTAAATCAGCCCCAGCATTTT
CDR3aa: CSASGQGLNQPQHF
v_gene: TRBV20-1
j_gene: TRBJ1-5
d_gene: -
abundance: -

CDR3nt: TGTGCCAGCAGCCAAGATCTGGTCCCGGGACTAGCGGGAGGGTCTGAGCAGTTCTTC
CDR3aa: CASSQDLVPGLAGGSEQFF
v_gene: TRBV4-2
j_gene: TRBJ2-1
d_gene: TRBD2
abundance: -

CDR3nt: TGTGCCAGCAGTTTATCGGGACAGGGAAAGAATGAGCAGTTCTTC
CDR3aa: CASSLSGQGKNEQFF
v_gene: TRBV28
j_gene: TRBJ2-1
d_gene: TRBD1
abundance: -

CDR3nt: TGTGCCAGTAGAAGGACTAGCGGGGGTTCAGATACGCAGTATTTT
CDR3aa: CASRRTSGGSDTQYF
v_gene: TRBV19
j_gene: TRBJ2-3
d_gene: TRBD2
abundance: -

CDR3nt: TGTGCCAGTTCCACTCTGCCCTACACTGAAGCTTTCTTT
CDR3aa: CASSTLPYTEAFF
v_gene: TRBV19
j_gene: TRBJ1-1
d_gene: -
abundance: -